This T cell receptor (beta chain) was sequenced for a study of low-dose radiotherapy and immunotherapy resistance in tumors (dated by TCRdb to between 2022 and 2023). Background for the entire study: Cohort 1 received 0.5 Gy per fraction every 2 weeks, with a prescribed total PTV dose of 6.5 Gy. Patients were given nivolumab as a 240 mg flat dose every two weeks and ipilimumab at 1 mg/kg every six weeks, with both drugs delivered intravenously. Randomization of trial participants into treatment groups was not performed. Starting on cycle 1 day 1, patients took 300 mg of aspirin by mouth once daily for four cycles. Cyclophosphamide 200 mg/m2 was given intravenously every two weeks, one day before each radiation and immunotherapy administration. Eight patients were included in the translational analysis, namely three from the first dose cohort plus the first five from the second dose cohort. In Cohort 2, 1 Gy per fraction was delivered every two weeks, for a total of 13 Gy over 26 weeks.

The sample holds many counts of this clonotype. Its specific antigen is unknown. Qualities for individual bases were not recorded, and no much larger clone is one base off. CDR1 SGHTA and CDR2 FQGTGA are derived from the germline V gene. The CDR3 starts with the cysteine, ends with the phenylalanine, and has 16 residues. The CDR3 DNA has 48 bases and is translated from base 1. V trim: 0 bases; J trim: 12 bases; unmatched bases: 9. Sample time point, as interpreted from the label and publication: before trial treatment. The donors took part in RACIN, a single-arm, phase I, dose-escalation trial that combined nivolumab, ipilimumab, aspirin, low-dose cyclophosphamide and low-dose radiotherapy. To be eligible, a patient needed to have an advanced solid tumor that was TIL-negative. This sample was sequenced with an Illumina HiSeq 2500. Superscript III and a set of TRAV- and TRBV-specific primers were used to synthesize first-strand cDNA, so that both TCRalpha and TCRbeta chains were covered. TCRs were amplified for around 20 PCR cycles with Phusion, using a constant-region primer paired with the adapter attached to the V primers. Amplification of the isolated mRNA was done with the MessageAmp II aRNA Amplification Kit, which involved a roughly 17-hour in vitro transcription at 37 degrees C. mRNA for TCR sequencing was isolated with the Dynabeads mRNA DIRECT Purification Kit. A second roughly 25-cycle Phusion PCR added indexed Illumina adapters, and products were purified with AMPure XP beads. The original methods were these. Using custom Perl scripts, TCR sequences encoding the same protein were pooled, out-of-frame sequences were removed, and the abundance of each clonotype was computed. Any TCR sequence supported by only a single read was excluded from analysis. The metrics used to describe the repertoires included Shannon entropy, Gini index, clonality, richness, and the frequency of TCRs shared between repertoires. TCRdb reanalyzed the raw reads on its own, using fastp at Q25 for trimming and MiXCR for clone calling, and kept in-frame beta chains. One record per CDR3 amino acid sequence lists the most common genes and DNA. TCRdb, not the authors, supplied the V and J calls. This sample lists under 90,000 distinct CDR3 sequences; around 30% were detected once. Together, the top ten hold around 10% of the sample.

The clonotype was recovered from a female donor with ovarian cancer. The rearrangement combines TRBV7-3 with TRBJ2-1; 12 bases in the junction line up with TRBD2. Sequenced here: PBMCs, sampled before treatment. In nucleotide form, the sequence is TGTGCCAGCAGCTTAACCGGGACTAGCGGGTCAGGGGGGCAGTTCTTC. Translation gives CASSLTGTSGSGGQFF.